This TCR beta chain was identified in a study of regulatory T cells in long-lasting Graves disease. CDR1 and CDR2 (germline): ENHRY, SYGVKD. This CDR3 is 17 amino acids long. Losses at the gene ends were 2 bases for V and 1 base for J; bases not matched to a gene: 10. Construction of the TCR beta libraries employed iRepertoire HTBI primers in conjunction with Arm-PCR of CDR3 regions. TCRdb reprocessed the multiplex PCR reads with MiXCR, giving one entry per CDR3 protein. This table has around 420,000 distinct CDR3 sequences, approximately 16% appearing once. Time point given: newly diagnosed GD, antithyroid drugs for less than 3 months. RNA isolated from PBMCs was used to make the TCR library. Study results and caveats: Clonotypes that were public and shared totalled about 2,500 in persistent patients versus roughly 1,000 in new patients.

This clonotype was recorded many times. Its specificity is not known. These same records also appear under a second study, on T cells in Graves' hyperthyroidism and ophthalmopathy. That work states: Initially, a first-round RT-PCR of the TCR CDR3 employed the HTBI primer set. Within blood appeared most thyroid clonotypes that had expanded above 0.001. From stable hyperthyroidism, ophthalmopathy was separated by a 13 V-J model.

The sample in question was peripheral blood mononuclear cells (PBMCs), obtained at new diagnosis, from a patient treated with antithyroid drugs. This chain links TRBV10-3 with TRBJ1-1, with 7 bases matching TRBD1. This TCR was sampled from a woman in her thirties or forties with Graves disease. CDR3 region: CAISEPGEDRWNTEAFF. The DNA of the CDR3 is TGTGCCATCAGTGAGCCTGGAGAGGACAGGTGGAACACTGAAGCTTTCTTT.